The source of this TCR beta chain is a study of Ad26.COV2.S vaccination and SARS-CoV-2 variants. Generated by immunoSEQ multiplex PCR, the TCRdb table keeps only in-frame clones and is missing some. Among about 440,000 clones listed, about nine tenths were seen once. This CDR3 is 17 amino acids long. The V gene's germline CDR1 is SGDLS and CDR2 YYNGEE. V was trimmed by 3 bases and J by 2 bases, leaving 19 bases between them. The sample's treatment: around 19 received Ad26.COV2.S at low or high dose, single or two shots; several received placebo; per-sample allocation not given. The samples were gathered on day 63 after the first injection of vaccine or placebo.

The clonotype was recovered from a person aged 18 to 65 who received the Ad26.COV2.S COVID-19 vaccine or a placebo. The chain has TRBV9 and TRBJ2-3; D not certain. The source material was peripheral blood, sampled in a trial of Ad26.COV2.S vaccine versus placebo. This CDR3 is CASSALGVQIPTDTQYF. CDR3 nucleotides: TGTGCCAGCAGCGCCCTGGGTGTACAAATCCCCACAGATACGCAGTATTTT.